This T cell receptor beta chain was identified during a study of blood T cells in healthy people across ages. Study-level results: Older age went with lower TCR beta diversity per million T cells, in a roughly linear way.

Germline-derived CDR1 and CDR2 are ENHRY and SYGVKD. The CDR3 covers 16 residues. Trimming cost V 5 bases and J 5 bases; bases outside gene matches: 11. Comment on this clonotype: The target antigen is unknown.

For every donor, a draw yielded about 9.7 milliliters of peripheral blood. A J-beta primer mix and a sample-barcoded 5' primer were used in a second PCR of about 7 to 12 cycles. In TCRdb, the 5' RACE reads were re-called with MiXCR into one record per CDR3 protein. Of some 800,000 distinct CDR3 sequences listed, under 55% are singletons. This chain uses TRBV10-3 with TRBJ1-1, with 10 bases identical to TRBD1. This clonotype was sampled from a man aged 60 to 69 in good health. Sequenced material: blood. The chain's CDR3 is CAISKPAGQGDTEAFF. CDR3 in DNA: TGTGCCATCAGTAAGCCCGCCGGACAGGGGGATACTGAAGCTTTCTTT.